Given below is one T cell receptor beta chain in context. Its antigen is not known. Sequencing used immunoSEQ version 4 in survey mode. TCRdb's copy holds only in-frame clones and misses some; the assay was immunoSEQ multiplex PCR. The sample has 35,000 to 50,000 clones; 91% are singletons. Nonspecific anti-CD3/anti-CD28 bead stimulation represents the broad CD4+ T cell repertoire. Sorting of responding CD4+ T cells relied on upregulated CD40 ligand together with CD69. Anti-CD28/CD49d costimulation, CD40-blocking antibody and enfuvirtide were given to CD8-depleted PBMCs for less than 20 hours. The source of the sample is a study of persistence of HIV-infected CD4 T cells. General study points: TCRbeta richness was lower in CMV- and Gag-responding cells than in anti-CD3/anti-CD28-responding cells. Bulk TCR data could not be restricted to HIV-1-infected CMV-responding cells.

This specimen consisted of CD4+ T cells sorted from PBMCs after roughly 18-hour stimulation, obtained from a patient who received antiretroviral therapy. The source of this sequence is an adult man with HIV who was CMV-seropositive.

CDR3 protein: CASPPGAELYEQYF. The CDR3 DNA reads TGTGCCAGCCCCCCCGGGGCGGAGCTCTACGAGCAGTACTTC. This chain connects TRBV21-1 to TRBJ2-7. TRBV21-1 is a pseudogene locus. The length of the CDR3 is 14 residues.